The clone carrying this T cell receptor beta chain showed up just a few times. Antigen unknown. The data were taken from a study of blood T cells in healthy people across ages. Through a sample-barcoded 5' primer and a J-beta primer mix, a second PCR was run for roughly 6 to 12 cycles. TCRdb recomputed calls from the 5' RACE reads with MiXCR, one row per CDR3 protein. Here the sample spans about 1,000,000 distinct CDR3 sequences, 40% to 50% being singletons. Study results and caveats: As naive T cell percentage varied, TCR beta diversity correlated strongly with it.

Germline CDR1 and CDR2: SNHLY and FYNNEI. V shed 7 bases and J shed 7 bases, with 11 bases lying between them. This CDR3 has 11 amino acids. J is TRBJ2-7 and V is TRBV2; D is possibly TRBD2 (6 bases). The sequenced material came from blood. The origin of this receptor is a woman aged 55-75 years in good health. The CDR3 loop reads CASTRGREQYF. For the CDR3, the DNA is TGTGCCAGCACTCGGGGGAGGGAGCAGTACTTC. Looking up the rest from reference TRBV2 and TRBJ2-7 gives the full variable domain: EPEVTQTPSHQVTQMGQEVILRCVPISNHLYFYWYRQILGQKVEFLVSFYNNEISEKSEIFDDQFSVERPDGSNFTLKIRSTKLEDSAMYFCASTRGREQYFGPGTRLTVT.